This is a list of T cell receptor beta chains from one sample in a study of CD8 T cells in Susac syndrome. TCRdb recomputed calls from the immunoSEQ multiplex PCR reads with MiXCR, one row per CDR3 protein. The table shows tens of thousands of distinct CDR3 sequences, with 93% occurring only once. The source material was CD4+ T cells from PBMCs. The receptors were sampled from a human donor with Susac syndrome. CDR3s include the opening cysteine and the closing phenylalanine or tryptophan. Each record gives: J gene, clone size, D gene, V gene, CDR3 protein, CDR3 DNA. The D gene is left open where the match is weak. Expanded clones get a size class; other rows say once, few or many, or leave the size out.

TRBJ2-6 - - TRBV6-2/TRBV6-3 CASSWRRWADSGANVLTF TGTGCCAGCAGTTGGAGACGGTGGGCCGACTCTGGGGCCAACGTCCTGACTTTC
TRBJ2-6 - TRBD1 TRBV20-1 CSARGTVDSGANVLTF TGCAGTGCTAGGGGGACAGTGGACTCAGGGGCCAACGTCCTGACTTTC
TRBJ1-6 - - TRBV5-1 CASTRDNSPLHF TGCGCCAGCACAAGGGATAATTCACCCCTCCACTTT
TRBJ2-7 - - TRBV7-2 CASSSTRAQYEQYF TGTGCCAGCAGCTCAACTAGGGCGCAGTACGAGCAGTACTTC
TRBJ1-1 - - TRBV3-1 CASSQEQGSPPNTEAFF TGTGCCAGCAGCCAAGAACAGGGCTCCCCTCCGAACACTGAAGCTTTCTTT
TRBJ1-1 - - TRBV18 CASSKTNGILNTEAFF TGTGCCAGCTCTAAAACGAACGGAATCTTGAACACTGAAGCTTTCTTT
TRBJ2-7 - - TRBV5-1 CASSLMADEQYF TGCGCCAGCAGCTTGATGGCAGACGAGCAGTACTTC
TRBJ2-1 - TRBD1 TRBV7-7 CASSLGTGTYNEQFF TGTGCTAGCAGCTTGGGGACAGGGACCTACAATGAGCAGTTCTTC
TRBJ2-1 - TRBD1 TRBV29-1 CSVALFRDRRANEQFF TGCAGCGTTGCTCTATTCCGGGACAGGAGGGCCAATGAGCAGTTCTTC
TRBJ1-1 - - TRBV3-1 CASSRGAEAFF TGTGCCAGCAGCCGCGGAGCTGAAGCTTTCTTT
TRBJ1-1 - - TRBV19 CASSGTLTAFF TGTGCCAGTAGTGGGACATTAACAGCTTTCTTT
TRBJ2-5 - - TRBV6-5 CASSLRGQPVGTQYF TGTGCCAGCAGTCTTAGGGGCCAACCGGTAGGGACCCAGTACTTC
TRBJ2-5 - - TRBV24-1 CATSDSTVAQETQYF TGTGCCACCAGTGATTCGACAGTCGCACAAGAGACCCAGTACTTC
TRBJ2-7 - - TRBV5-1 CASSTGLRYEQYF TGCGCCAGCAGTACGGGACTCAGGTACGAGCAGTACTTC
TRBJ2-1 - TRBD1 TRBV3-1 CASSRAPPGQGGHEQFF TGTGCCAGCAGCCGGGCCCCTCCGGGACAGGGGGGACATGAGCAGTTCTTC
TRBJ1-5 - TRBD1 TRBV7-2 CASSRGTGSNQPQHF TGTGCCAGCAGCCGTGGGACAGGGAGCAATCAGCCCCAGCATTTT
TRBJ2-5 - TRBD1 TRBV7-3 CASSFGQAETQYF TGTGCCAGCAGCTTTGGACAGGCGGAGACCCAGTACTTC
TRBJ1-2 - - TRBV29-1 CSVSEGNYGYTF TGCAGCGTCTCTGAGGGAAACTATGGCTACACCTTC
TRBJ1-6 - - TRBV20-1 CSAPVAASNSPLHF TGCAGTGCCCCGGTGGCCGCAAGTAATTCACCCCTCCACTTT
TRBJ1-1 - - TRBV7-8 CASSLEVRTVNTEAFF TGTGCCAGCAGCTTAGAAGTTAGGACGGTGAACACTGAAGCTTTCTTT
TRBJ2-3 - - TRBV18 CASSPLGSEFTDTQYF TGTGCCAGCTCACCCCTCGGGTCGGAGTTCACAGATACGCAGTATTTT
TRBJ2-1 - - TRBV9 CASSVRAEQFF TGTGCCAGCAGCGTACGGGCTGAGCAGTTCTTC
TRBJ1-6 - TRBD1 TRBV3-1 CASSQGTGVNSPLHF TGTGCCAGCAGCCAAGGGACAGGCGTCAATTCACCCCTCCACTTT
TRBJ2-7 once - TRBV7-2 CASSFFLRAYEQYF TGTGCCAGCAGCTTCTTTCTTCGGGCCTACGAGCAGTACTTC
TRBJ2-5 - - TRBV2 CASSESDSQETQYF TGTGCCAGCAGTGAATCGGACAGCCAAGAGACCCAGTACTTC
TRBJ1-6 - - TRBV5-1 CASSREGTANNSPLHF TGCGCCAGCAGCCGCGAGGGGACGGCAAATAATTCACCCCTCCACTTT
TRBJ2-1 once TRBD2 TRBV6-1 CASSFGLADSYNEQFF TGTGCCAGCAGCTTCGGACTAGCGGACTCCTACAATGAGCAGTTCTTC
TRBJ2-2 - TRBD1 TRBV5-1 CASSRTGGNPGELFF TGCGCCAGCAGCCGGACAGGGGGAAATCCCGGGGAGCTGTTTTTT
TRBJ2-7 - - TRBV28 CASSFPKKGVAYEQYF TGTGCCAGCAGTTTCCCCAAGAAAGGGGTGGCCTACGAGCAGTACTTC
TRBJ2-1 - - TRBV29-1 CSAGFGEQFF TGCAGCGCGGGGTTCGGCGAGCAGTTCTTC
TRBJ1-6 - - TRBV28 CASSFYGPSSYNSPLHF TGTGCCAGCAGTTTTTACGGCCCGAGCTCCTATAATTCACCCCTCCACTTT
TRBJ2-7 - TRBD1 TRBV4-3 CASSQVTGGSYEQYF TGCGCCAGCAGCCAAGTAACAGGGGGATCGTACGAGCAGTACTTC
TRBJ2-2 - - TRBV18 CASVTSDRNTGELFF TGTGCCAGCGTGACCTCGGACAGGAACACCGGGGAGCTGTTTTTT
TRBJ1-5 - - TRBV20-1 CSARASFQPQHF TGCAGTGCTAGAGCCTCTTTCCAGCCCCAGCATTTT
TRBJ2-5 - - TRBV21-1 CASSKGDRGEETQYF TGTGCCAGCAGCAAAGGGGACAGGGGAGAGGAGACCCAGTACTTC
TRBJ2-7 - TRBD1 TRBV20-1 CSARDRERTGGNYEQYF TGCAGTGCTAGAGATAGGGAGCGAACAGGGGGTAACTACGAGCAGTACTTC
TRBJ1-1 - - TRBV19 CASSMKPGLNTEAFF TGTGCCAGTAGTATGAAGCCGGGTCTGAACACTGAAGCTTTCTTT
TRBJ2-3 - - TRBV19 CASSPPGTDTQYF TGTGCCAGTAGTCCCCCGGGGACAGATACGCAGTATTTT
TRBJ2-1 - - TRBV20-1 CSARGPRRGDYNEQFF TGCAGTGCTAGAGGTCCAAGGCGGGGCGATTACAATGAGCAGTTCTTC
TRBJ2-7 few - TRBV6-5 CASSYSGEQYF TGTGCCAGCAGTTACTCTGGGGAGCAGTACTTC
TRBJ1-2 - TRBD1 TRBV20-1 CSAAQGDYGYTF TGCAGTGCTGCCCAGGGGGACTATGGCTACACCTTC